The entry below gives a single T cell receptor beta chain sequence along with its context. Its antigen is not known. These data are taken from a study of vaccination and CD4 T cells after COVID-19. Treatment reported: approximately nine-day PBMC culture with coronavirus spike peptide pools or control peptides (ViraFEST assay). This CDR3 contains 14 residues. Germline loops: CDR1 SGHTA, CDR2 FQGNSA. V dropped 5 bases and J dropped 2 bases, with 13 bases sitting between them. The Oncomine TCR Beta short-read assay was applied to DNA of cultured CD4+ T cells. Each CDR3 protein gets one entry after TCRdb re-called the PCR reads with MiXCR. The data show over 11,000 distinct CDR3 sequences, approximately 57% seen once.

This sequence joins TRBV7-2 and TRBJ2-7, with TRBD1 as a possible D gene (5 bases). Sequencing input: CD4+ T cells from blood, cultured in vitro. The receptor was derived from a human donor who had recovered from COVID-19. The CDR3 region has the DNA TGTGCCAGCAGCCTAAGACAGACAGCCTACGAGCAGTACTTC. It encodes CASSLRQTAYEQYF.